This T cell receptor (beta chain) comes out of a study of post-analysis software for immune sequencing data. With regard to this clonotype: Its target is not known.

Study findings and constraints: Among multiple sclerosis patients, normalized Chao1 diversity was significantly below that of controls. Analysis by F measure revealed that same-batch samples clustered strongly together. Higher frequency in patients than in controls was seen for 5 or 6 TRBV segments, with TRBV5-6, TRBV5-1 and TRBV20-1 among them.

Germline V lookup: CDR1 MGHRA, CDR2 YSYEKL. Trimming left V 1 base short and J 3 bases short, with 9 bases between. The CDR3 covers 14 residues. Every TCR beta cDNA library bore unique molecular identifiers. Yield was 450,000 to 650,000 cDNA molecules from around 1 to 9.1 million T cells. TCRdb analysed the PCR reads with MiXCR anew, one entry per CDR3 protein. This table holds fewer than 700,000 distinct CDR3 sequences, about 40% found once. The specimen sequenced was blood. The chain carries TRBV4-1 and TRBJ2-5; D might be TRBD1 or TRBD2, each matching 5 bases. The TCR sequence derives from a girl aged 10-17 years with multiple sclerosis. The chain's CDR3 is CASSQAGAEETQYF. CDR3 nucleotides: TGCGCCAGCAGCCAAGCCGGGGCAGAAGAGACCCAGTACTTC.